What follows are 10 T cell receptor beta chains derived from one specimen sequenced in a study of blood T cells in healthy people across ages. A sample-barcoded 5' primer and a J-beta primer mix were used in a second PCR of about 7 to 12 cycles. TCRdb recomputed calls from the 5' RACE reads with MiXCR, one row per CDR3 protein. This table has around 1,000,000 distinct CDR3 sequences, roughly 24% appearing once. The data were also submitted as part of a second study, on T cells of mothers and their children.

Sequenced: blood. Receptors originate from a girl between 2 and 10 years old in good health.

A note on this clonotype: A junction end diverges from the germline sequence, so it may reflect a read error. The V call is TRBV7-2, the J call TRBJ2-2; 14 bases are a match to TRBD2. This CDR3 is 16 amino acids long. Per germline, CDR1 SGHTA and CDR2 FQGNSA. The CDR3 DNA sequence: TGTGCCAGCAGGCGGACTAGCGGGAGGAACGCCGGGGAGCTGTTTTTT. Translated: CASRRTSGRNAGELFF.

The chain links TRBV29-1 to TRBJ2-5, with 8 bases fitting TRBD1. The CDR3 totals 13 residues. CDR1 SQVTM and CDR2 ANQGSEA come from the germline V gene. Trimming cost V 5 bases and J 4 bases; bases outside gene matches: 6. This chain's CDR3 is CSVRDRGLETQYF. For the CDR3, the DNA is TGCAGCGTTCGAGACAGGGGCCTAGAGACCCAGTACTTC.

This clonotype was seen more than once but under ten times. The chain links TRBV7-9 to TRBJ2-5, with a weak D call TRBD2 (5 bases). The better agreement between TRBJ2-7 and the DNA end casts doubt on the J call. CDR3 length: 17 amino acids. The germline V gene encodes CDR1 SEHNR and CDR2 FQNEAQ (reference sequence). The CDR3 DNA sequence: TGTGCCAGCAGCCCAGATGGTTGGCCCGGGATTCCCTACGAGCAGTACTTC. Amino acids: CASSPDGWPGIPYEQYF.

This chain links TRBV12-3 or TRBV12-4 with TRBJ1-1; D unresolved. The CDR3 runs 13 residues. The ends were cut back, 6 bases at V and 4 bases at J, with 12 bases in the middle. CDR3 protein: CASSPGDRTEAFF. The CDR3 DNA follows: TGTGCCAGCAGCCCAGGTGATCGCACTGAAGCTTTCTTT.

This clonotype was seen only a few times. The V call is TRBV5-1, the J call TRBJ2-1; D perhaps matches TRBD2 (5 bases). Germline values: CDR1 SGHRS, CDR2 YFSETQ. The CDR3 is 17 amino acids. V was pared by 0 bases and J by 0 bases, with 13 bases between. In DNA, the CDR3 is TGCGCCAGCAGCTTGGTCGGAGGCCCCAGCTCCTACAATGAGCAGTTCTTC. This sequence encodes CASSLVGGPSSYNEQFF.

V usage is TRBV6-2 or TRBV6-3 and J usage is TRBJ1-5; 9 positions agree with TRBD1. Germline V gene data show CDR1 as MNHEY and CDR2 as SVGEGT. J lost 0 bases, V lost 11 bases, and 5 bases had no gene match. The CDR3 sequence is 14 residues long. CDR3 loop: CAGWTGASNQPQHF. CDR3 DNA sequence: TGTGCCGGATGGACAGGGGCTAGCAATCAGCCCCAGCATTTT.

The chain couples TRBV29-1 to TRBJ2-5, with D unresolved. Near its end, the DNA agrees better with TRBJ2-1, so the J call may be wrong. The CDR3 loop spans 13 amino acids. Per germline, CDR1 SQVTM and CDR2 ANQGSEA. This chain's CDR3 is CSVVVYNYNEQFF. DNA for the CDR3: TGCAGCGTTGTCGTCTACAACTACAATGAGCAGTTCTTC.

The V and J genes are TRBV20-1 and TRBJ2-5; possible D gene TRBD1, 5 bases. The CDR3 length is 12 residues. Germline CDR1 DFQATT, CDR2 SNEGSKA (reference sequence). V was pared by 4 bases and J by 1 base, with 7 bases between. The CDR3: CSATDSQETQYF. The CDR3 bases are TGCAGTGCTACCGACAGCCAAGAGACCCAGTACTTC.

V usage is TRBV12-5 and J usage is TRBJ2-3; 9 bases agree with TRBD2. The CDR3 has 15 residues. The V gene end was trimmed by 3 bases and the J gene end by 4 bases; junction bases not matched to a gene: 5. Germline V gene lookup returns CDR1 LGHNT and CDR2 FRNRAP. In DNA form, the CDR3 reads TGTGCTAGTGGTTTTGGGCGGGGGGGTGCAGATACGCAGTATTTT. Translating it yields CASGFGRGGADTQYF.

In its sample, this clonotype was seen a few times. V gene TRBV29-1 combines with J gene TRBJ2-3, with D possibly matching TRBD1 (7 bases). Germline V gene data show CDR1 as SQVTM and CDR2 as ANQGSEA. V lost 3 bases to trimming and J lost 4 bases, with 17 bases between them. The CDR3 runs 15 residues. For the CDR3, the DNA is TGCAGCGTTGACCGGGTCAGGGGGGCACCAGATACGCAGTATTTT. This translates into CSVDRVRGAPDTQYF.